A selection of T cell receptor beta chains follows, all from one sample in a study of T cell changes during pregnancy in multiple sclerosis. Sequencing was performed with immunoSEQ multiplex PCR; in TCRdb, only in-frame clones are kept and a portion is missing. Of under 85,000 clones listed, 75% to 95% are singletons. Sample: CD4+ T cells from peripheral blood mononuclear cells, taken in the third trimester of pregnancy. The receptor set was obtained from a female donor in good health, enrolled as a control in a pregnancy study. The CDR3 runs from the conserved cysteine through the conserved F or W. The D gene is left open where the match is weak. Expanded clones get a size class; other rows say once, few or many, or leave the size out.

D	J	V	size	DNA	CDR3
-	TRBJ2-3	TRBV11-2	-	TGTGCCAGCAGCTTAGTCTTGTACAGGGCCCCAGATACGCAGTATTTT	CASSLVLYRAPDTQYF
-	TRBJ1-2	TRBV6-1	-	TGTGCCAGCAGCCCGACGGCGTCAGGTGGTTATGGCTACACCTTC	CASSPTASGGYGYTF
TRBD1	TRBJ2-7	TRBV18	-	TGTGCCAGCTCACAGGACAGGGGGCAGGACGAGCAGTACTTC	CASSQDRGQDEQYF
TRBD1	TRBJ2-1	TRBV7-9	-	TGTGCCAGCAGCTTAAGACAGGGCTACAATGAGCAGTTCTTC	CASSLRQGYNEQFF
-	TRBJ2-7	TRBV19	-	TGTGCCAGTAGTATAGTGACCGGGTTGGACGAGCAGTACTTC	CASSIVTGLDEQYF
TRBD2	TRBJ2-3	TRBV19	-	TGTGCCAGTACCCAGAAGTCTAGCGGGGAGAGCACAGATACGCAGTATTTT	CASTQKSSGESTDTQYF
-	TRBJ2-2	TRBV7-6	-	TGTGCCAGCAGCTGGACAAGGAACACCGGGGAGCTGTTTTTT	CASSWTRNTGELFF
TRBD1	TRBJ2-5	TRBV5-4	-	TGTGCCAGCAGCTCACCACGACAGGGGATAGGGCAAGAGACCCAGTACTTC	CASSSPRQGIGQETQYF
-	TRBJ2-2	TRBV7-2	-	TGTGCCAGCAGCTTAGACTTTGACAGGACAAACACCGGGGAGCTGTTTTTT	CASSLDFDRTNTGELFF
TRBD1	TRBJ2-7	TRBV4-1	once	TGCGCCAGCAGCCGGGGACAGGTTAACTACGAGCAGTACTTC	CASSRGQVNYEQYF
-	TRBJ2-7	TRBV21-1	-	TGTGCCAGCAGGACGGACACCAGGAGCTCCTACGAGCAGTACTTC	CASRTDTRSSYEQYF
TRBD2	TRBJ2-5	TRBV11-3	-	TGTGCCAGCAGCTTAGGGGCTAGCGGGGAACAAGAGACCCAGTACTTC	CASSLGASGEQETQYF
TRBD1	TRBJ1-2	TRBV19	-	TGTGCCAGCACACTCAGGGGGGACTATGGCTACACCTTC	CASTLRGDYGYTF
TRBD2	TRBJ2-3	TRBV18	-	TGTGCCAGCTCACCACGGCGCGGGGGGGGCACAGATACGCAGTATTTT	CASSPRRGGGTDTQYF
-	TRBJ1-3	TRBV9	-	TGTGCCAGCAGCAGCAGGGATCTTATCTCTGGAAACACCATATATTTT	CASSSRDLISGNTIYF
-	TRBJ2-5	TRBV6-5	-	TGTGCCAGCAGTGCGAGGACTGTCCAAGAGACCCAGTACTTC	CASSARTVQETQYF
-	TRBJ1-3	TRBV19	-	TGTGCCAGTAGTATCCAGGGTCAGGGAGGAAACACCATATATTTT	CASSIQGQGGNTIYF
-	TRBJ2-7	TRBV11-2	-	TGTGCCAGCAGCTTAAGGGGGTCGCCTGAGTCCTACGAGCAGTACTTC	CASSLRGSPESYEQYF